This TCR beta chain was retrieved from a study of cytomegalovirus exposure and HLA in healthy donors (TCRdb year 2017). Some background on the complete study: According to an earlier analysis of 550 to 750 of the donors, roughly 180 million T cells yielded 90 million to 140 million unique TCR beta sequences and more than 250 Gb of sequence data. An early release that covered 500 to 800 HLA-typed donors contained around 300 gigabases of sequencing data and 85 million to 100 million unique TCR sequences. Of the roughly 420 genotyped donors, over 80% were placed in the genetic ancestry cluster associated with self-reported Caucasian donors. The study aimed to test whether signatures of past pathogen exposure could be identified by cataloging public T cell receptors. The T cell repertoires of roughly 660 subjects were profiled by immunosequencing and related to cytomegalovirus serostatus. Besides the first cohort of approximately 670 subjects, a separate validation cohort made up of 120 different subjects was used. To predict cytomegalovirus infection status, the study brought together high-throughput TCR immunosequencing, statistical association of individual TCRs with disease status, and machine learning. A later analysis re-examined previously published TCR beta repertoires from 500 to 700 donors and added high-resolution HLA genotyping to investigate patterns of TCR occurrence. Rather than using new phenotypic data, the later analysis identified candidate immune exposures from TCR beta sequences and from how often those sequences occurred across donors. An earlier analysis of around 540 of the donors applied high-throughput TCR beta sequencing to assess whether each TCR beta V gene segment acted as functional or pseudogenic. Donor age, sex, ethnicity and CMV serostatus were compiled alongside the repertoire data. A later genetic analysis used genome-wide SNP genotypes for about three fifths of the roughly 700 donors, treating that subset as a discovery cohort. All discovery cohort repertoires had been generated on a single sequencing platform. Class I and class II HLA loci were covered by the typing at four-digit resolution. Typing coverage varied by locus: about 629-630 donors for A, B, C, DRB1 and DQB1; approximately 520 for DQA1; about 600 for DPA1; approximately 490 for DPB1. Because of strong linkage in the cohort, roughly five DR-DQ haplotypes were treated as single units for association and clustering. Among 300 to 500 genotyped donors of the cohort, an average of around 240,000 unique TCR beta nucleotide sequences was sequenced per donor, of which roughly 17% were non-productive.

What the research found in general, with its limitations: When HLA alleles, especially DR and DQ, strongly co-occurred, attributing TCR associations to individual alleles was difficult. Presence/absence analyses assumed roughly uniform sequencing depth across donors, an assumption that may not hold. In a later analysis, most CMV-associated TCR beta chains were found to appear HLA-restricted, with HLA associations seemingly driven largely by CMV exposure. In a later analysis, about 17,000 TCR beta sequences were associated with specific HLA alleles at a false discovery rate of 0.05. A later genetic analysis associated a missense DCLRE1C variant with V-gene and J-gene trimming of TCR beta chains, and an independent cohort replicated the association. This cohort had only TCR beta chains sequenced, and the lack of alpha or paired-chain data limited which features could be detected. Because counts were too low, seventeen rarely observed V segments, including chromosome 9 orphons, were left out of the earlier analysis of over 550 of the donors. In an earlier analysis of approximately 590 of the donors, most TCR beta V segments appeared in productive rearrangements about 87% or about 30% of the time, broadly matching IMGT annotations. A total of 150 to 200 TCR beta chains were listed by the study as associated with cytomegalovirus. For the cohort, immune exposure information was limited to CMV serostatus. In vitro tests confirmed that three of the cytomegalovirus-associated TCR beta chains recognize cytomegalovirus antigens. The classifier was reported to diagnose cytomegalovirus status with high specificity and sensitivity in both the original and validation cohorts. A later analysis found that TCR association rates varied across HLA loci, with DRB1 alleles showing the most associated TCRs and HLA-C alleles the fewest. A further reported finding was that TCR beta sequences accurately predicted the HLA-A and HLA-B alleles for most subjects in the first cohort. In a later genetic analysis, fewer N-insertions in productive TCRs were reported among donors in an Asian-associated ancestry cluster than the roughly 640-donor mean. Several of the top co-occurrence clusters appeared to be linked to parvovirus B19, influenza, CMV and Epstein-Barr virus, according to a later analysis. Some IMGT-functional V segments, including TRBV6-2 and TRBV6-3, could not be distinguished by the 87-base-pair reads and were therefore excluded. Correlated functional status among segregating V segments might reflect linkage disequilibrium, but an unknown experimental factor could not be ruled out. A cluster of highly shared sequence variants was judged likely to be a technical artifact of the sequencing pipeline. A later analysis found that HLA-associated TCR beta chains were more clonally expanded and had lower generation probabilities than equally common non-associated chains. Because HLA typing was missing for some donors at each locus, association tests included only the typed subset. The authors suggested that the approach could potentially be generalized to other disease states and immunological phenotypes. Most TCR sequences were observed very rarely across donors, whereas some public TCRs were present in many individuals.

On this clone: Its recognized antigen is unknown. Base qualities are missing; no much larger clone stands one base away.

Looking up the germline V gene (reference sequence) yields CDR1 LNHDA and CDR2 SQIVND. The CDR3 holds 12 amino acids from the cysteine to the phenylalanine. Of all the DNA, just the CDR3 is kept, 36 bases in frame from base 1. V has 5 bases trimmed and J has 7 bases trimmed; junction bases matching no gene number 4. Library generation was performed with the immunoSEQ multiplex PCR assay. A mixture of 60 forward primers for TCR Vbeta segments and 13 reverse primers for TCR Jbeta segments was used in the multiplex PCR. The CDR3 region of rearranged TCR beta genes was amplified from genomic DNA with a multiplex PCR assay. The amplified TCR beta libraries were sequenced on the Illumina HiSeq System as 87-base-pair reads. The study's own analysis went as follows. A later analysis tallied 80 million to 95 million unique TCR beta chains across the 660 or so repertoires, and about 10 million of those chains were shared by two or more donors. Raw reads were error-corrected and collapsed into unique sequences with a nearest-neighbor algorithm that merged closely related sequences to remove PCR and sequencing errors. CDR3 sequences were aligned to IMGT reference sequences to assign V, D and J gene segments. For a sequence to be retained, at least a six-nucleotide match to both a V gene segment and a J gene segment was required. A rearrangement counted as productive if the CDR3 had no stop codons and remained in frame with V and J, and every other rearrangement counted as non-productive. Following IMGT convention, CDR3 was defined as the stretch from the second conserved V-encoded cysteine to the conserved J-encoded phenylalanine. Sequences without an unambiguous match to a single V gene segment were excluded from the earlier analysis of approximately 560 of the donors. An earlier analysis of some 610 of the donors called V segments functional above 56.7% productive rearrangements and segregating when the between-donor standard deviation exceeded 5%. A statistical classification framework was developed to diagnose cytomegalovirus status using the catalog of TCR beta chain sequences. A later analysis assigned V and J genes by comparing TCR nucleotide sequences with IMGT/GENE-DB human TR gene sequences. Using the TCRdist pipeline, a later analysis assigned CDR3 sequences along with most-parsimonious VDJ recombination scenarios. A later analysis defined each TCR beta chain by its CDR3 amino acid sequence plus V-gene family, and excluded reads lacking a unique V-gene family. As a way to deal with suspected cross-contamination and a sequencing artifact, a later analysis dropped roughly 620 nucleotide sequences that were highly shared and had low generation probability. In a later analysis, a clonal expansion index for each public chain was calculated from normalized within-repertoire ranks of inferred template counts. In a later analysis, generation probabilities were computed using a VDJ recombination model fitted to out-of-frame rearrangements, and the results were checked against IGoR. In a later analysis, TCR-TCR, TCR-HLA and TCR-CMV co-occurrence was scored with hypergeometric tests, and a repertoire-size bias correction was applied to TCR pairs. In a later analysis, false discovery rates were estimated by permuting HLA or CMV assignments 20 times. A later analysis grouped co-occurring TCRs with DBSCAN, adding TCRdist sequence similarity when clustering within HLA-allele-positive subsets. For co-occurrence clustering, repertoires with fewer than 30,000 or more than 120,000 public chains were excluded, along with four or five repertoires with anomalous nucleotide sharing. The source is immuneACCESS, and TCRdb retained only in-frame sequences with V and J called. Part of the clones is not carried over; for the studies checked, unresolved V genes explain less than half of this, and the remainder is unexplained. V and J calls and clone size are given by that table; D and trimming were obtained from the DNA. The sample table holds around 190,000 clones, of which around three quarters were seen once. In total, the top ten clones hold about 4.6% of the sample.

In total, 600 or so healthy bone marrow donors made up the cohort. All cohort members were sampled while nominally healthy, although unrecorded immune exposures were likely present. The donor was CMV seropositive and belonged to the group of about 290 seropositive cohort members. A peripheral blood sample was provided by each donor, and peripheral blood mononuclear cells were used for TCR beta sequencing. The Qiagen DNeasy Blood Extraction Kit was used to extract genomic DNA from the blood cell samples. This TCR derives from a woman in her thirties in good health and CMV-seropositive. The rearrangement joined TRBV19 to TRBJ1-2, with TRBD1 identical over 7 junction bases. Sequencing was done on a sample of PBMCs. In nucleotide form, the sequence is TGTGCCAGTAGTGGCAGGGGGATTGGCTACACCTTC. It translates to CASSGRGIGYTF.